The next 21 T cell receptor beta chains were all read from a single sample in a study of response to subunit inactivated influenza vaccine. MiXCR, applied by TCRdb to the RT-PCR reads, yields one record per CDR3 protein. This sample carries roughly 790,000 distinct CDR3 sequences, less than 25% of them seen once, and the ten largest clones take around 9.6%. Specimen: PBMCs from blood, collected 5 to 6 days after vaccination. The source is a man aged 45-60 years who received an inactivated influenza vaccine.

The J gene is TRBJ2-3, the V gene TRBV12-3 or TRBV12-4, with TRBD2 identical over 10 bases. CDR3 length equals 15 residues. The ends lost 7 bases at V and 8 bases at J; junction bases unmatched: 12. CDR3: CASNPSGGEIGTQYF. For the CDR3, the DNA is TGTGCCAGCAATCCCAGCGGGGGGGAAATTGGTACGCAGTATTTT.

This clonotype was seen more than once but under ten times. The V call is TRBV7-2, the J call TRBJ2-7, with D unclear. V was clipped by 5 bases and J by 1 base, with 12 bases between them. This CDR3 has 14 amino acids. Germline V gene lookup returns CDR1 SGHTA and CDR2 FQGNSA. The CDR3 DNA reads as TGTGCCAGCAGCCGTCGTCATACATCCTACGAGCAGTACTTC. It specifies CASSRRHTSYEQYF.

The J gene is TRBJ2-7, the V gene TRBV5-1; D is tentatively TRBD1 or TRBD2 (5 bases each). Germline CDR1 is SGHRS and CDR2 is YFSETQ. Trimming stripped 0 bases from V and 4 bases from J, with 17 bases between. The CDR3 has 16 residues. CDR3 bases: TGCGCCAGCAGCTTGGAGACTAAGGGGTACAGATACGAGCAGTACTTC. Protein product: CASSLETKGYRYEQYF. Together with reference TRBV5-1 and TRBJ2-7, the CDR3 gives the full variable domain: KAGVTQTPRYLIKTRGQQVTLSCSPISGHRSVSWYQQTPGQGLQFLFEYFSETQRNKGNFPGRFSGRQFSNSRSEMNVSTLELGDSALYLCASSLETKGYRYEQYFGPGTRLTVT.

In its sample, this clonotype was seen a few times. The CDR3 nucleotides are TGTGCCAGCAGTTCTCCGGGACCACCATACGAGCAGTACTTC. Protein: CASSSPGPPYEQYF. J is TRBJ2-7 and V is TRBV28; either TRBD1 or TRBD2 may supply D (5 bases each). Per germline, CDR1 MDHEN and CDR2 SYDVKM. The length of the CDR3 is 14 residues. Trimming took off 4 bases at V and 4 bases at J, with 14 bases between the two ends.

The J gene is TRBJ2-5, the V gene TRBV4-3; D is possibly TRBD2 (5 bases). The CDR3 covers 15 residues. Per germline, CDR1 LGHNA and CDR2 YSLEER. Trimming removed 3 bases at V and 5 bases at J, with 16 bases between. This CDR3 reads CASSQDVGDWETQYF. The CDR3 coding sequence is TGCGCCAGCAGCCAGGACGTCGGGGATTGGGAGACCCAGTACTTC.

This chain connects TRBV5-1 to TRBJ1-2, with D tentatively TRBD1 (6 bases). The CDR3 runs to 13 residues. Trimming stripped 4 bases from V and 4 bases from J, with 11 bases between. Germline V gene sequence: CDR1 SGHRS, CDR2 YFSETQ. DNA of the CDR3: TGCGCCAGCAGCGGCACAGGGCGCTATGGCTACACCTTC. Residues: CASSGTGRYGYTF.

This clonotype was seen repeatedly, ten times or more. This chain links TRBV6-2 or TRBV6-3 with TRBJ2-3; D possibly matches TRBD1 or TRBD2 (6 bases each). Trimming took off 5 bases at V and 4 bases at J, with 10 bases between the two ends. There are 13 residues in the CDR3. The germline V gene has CDR1 MNHEY and CDR2 SVGEGT. In nucleotides, the CDR3 is TGTGCCAGCAGTAGAAGGGGGGCAGATACGCAGTATTTT. Translation: CASSRRGADTQYF.

V and J are TRBV20-1 and TRBJ1-4, with D unclear. The CDR3 is 16 residues long. The V gene's germline CDR1 is DFQATT and CDR2 SNEGSKA (reference sequence). V shed 2 bases and J shed 1 base, with 14 bases lying between them. CDR3: CSARSPDRGTNEKLFF. The CDR3 DNA reads TGCAGTGCTAGATCCCCGGACCGCGGAACTAATGAAAAACTGTTTTTT.

The chain recombines TRBV7-2 with TRBJ2-5, with 7 positions matching TRBD1. The CDR3 consists of 14 residues. V was pared by 5 bases and J by 5 bases, with 8 bases of the junction left unmatched. The V gene's germline CDR1 is SGHTA and CDR2 FQGNSA. DNA for the CDR3: TGTGCCAGCAGCCCCGGGGTACAGGGGGAGACCCAGTACTTC. It encodes CASSPGVQGETQYF. The full variable domain, in which reference TRBV7-2 and TRBJ2-5 provide the parts outside the CDR3, is GAGVSQSPSNKVTEKGKDVELRCDPISGHTALYWYRQSLGQGLEFLIYFQGNSAPDKSGLPSDRFSAERTGGSVSTLTIQRTQQEDSAVYLCASSPGVQGETQYFGPGTRLLVL.

This clonotype was recorded at least ten times. The chain joins TRBV12-3 or TRBV12-4 to TRBJ1-3; D is uncertain. Trimming shortened V by 6 bases and J by 7 bases, and 10 bases separated the two germline ends. This CDR3 region has 12 residues. The CDR3 loop is CASSERRNTIYF. The CDR3 DNA sequence: TGTGCCAGCAGCGAACGGAGGAACACCATATATTTT.

This chain links TRBV5-1 with TRBJ2-1; 12 bases are a match to TRBD2. This CDR3 spans 14 amino acids. The germline CDR1 and CDR2 sequences are SGHRS and YFSETQ. V lost 2 bases and J lost 9; bases outside the gene matches: 3. The CDR3 here is CASSLTSGRSEQFF. The CDR3 bases are TGCGCCAGCAGCTTAACTAGCGGGAGGAGTGAGCAGTTCTTC.

This clonotype was seen a few times. CDR3 loop: CASSEGGFRPQHF. The DNA for the CDR3 is TGTGCCAGCAGTGAGGGAGGGTTCCGACCCCAGCATTTT. The chain is built from TRBV7-9 and TRBJ1-5; the D is unclear. Germline V CDR1 and CDR2: SEHNR, FQNEAQ (reference sequence). Deletions cut 6 bases from V and 10 bases from J, with 16 bases between. The CDR3 extends over 13 amino acids.

This clonotype has a handful of counts. V usage is TRBV6-1 and J usage is TRBJ2-1; no reliable D call. CDR1 and CDR2 (germline): MNHNS, SASEGT. The CDR3 sequence is 19 residues long. Deletions cut 1 base from V and 0 bases from J, with 19 bases between. Written as DNA, the CDR3 is TGTGCCAGCAGTGAAGTTTTTCGGACCTATATAAGCTCCTACAATGAGCAGTTCTTC. Translating gives CASSEVFRTYISSYNEQFF.

This rearrangement joins TRBV4-1 to TRBJ1-1; TRBD1 agrees at 11 bases. The CDR3 is 15 amino acids. In germline, CDR1 is MGHRA, CDR2 YSYEKL. After removal of 5 bases from V and 1 base from J, the junction contained 3 bases not matched to a gene. CDR3 sequence reads: CASSNGQGANTEAFF. CDR3 coding DNA: TGCGCCAGCAGCAACGGACAGGGGGCGAACACTGAAGCTTTCTTT.

The CDR3 DNA is TGTGCCAGCTCACCGCAGGGGGTACACTACAATGAGCAGTTCTTC. The encoded protein is CASSPQGVHYNEQFF. The chain is built from TRBV18 and TRBJ2-1; TRBD1 aligns across 7 bases. The CDR3 covers 15 residues. Germline loops: CDR1 KGHSH, CDR2 LQKENI. Trimming took 3 bases from V and 3 from J; bases not matched to a gene: 5.

This rearrangement joins TRBV30 to TRBJ2-2; D gene unclear. The CDR3 is 11 residues long. Per germline, CDR1 GTSNPN and CDR2 SVGIG (reference sequence). V was shortened by 4 bases and J by 6 bases, with 6 bases between the two germline ends. CDR3 sequence (DNA): TGTGCCTGGACCCGCGCCGGGGAGCTGTTTTTT. It translates to CAWTRAGELFF.

In this sample, this clonotype turned up a few times. This chain connects TRBV4-2 to TRBJ1-6; 8 bases align to TRBD1. Losses at the gene ends were 1 base for V and 6 bases for J; bases not matched to a gene: 2. Per germline, CDR1 LGHNA and CDR2 YNFKEQ. The CDR3 totals 15 residues. The CDR3 sequence is CASSQGDRPNSPLHF. CDR3 bases: TGTGCCAGCAGCCAAGGGGACAGGCCTAATTCACCCCTCCACTTT.

The V and J genes are TRBV4-1 and TRBJ2-7; a weak D match, TRBD1 (5 bases). Germline-derived CDR1 and CDR2 are MGHRA and YSYEKL. The CDR3 is 17 residues long. V lost 4 bases and J 3 bases, leaving 22 bases between the germline ends. As DNA, the CDR3 is TGCGCCAGCAGCCTCAAAACGGAGATTACAGGATTCTACGAGCAGTACTTC. Translated: CASSLKTEITGFYEQYF.

The J gene is TRBJ2-4, the V gene TRBV3-1; TRBD1 is a possible D gene (5 bases). V lost 3 bases, J lost 2 bases, and 14 bases lay in between. This CDR3 is 16 amino acids long. Per the germline V gene, CDR1 is LGHDT and CDR2 is YNNKEL (reference sequence). In DNA, the CDR3 is TGTGCCAGCAGCCAGGACCGCCAGGGCACCAAAAACATTCAGTACTTC. Amino acid sequence: CASSQDRQGTKNIQYF.

This clonotype was seen repeatedly, ten times or more. The V call is TRBV12-3 or TRBV12-4, the J call TRBJ1-1; 8 bases match TRBD1. With 4 bases clipped from V and 1 base from J, the junction kept 8 bases outside the gene matches. The CDR3 runs to 16 residues. CDR3 nucleotide sequence: TGTGCCAGCAGTTCATCCCAGGGGGCCGGGAACACTGAAGCTTTCTTT. Its protein is CASSSSQGAGNTEAFF.

The chain joins TRBV7-3 to TRBJ2-4; 7 bases fit TRBD1. Trimming at V came to 5 bases and at J to 2 bases, leaving 12 bases not matched to a gene. Germline CDR1 reads SGHTA; CDR2 reads FQGTGA. The CDR3 runs to 17 residues. CDR3 sequence reads: CASSPRMGQPSKNIQYF. The CDR3 DNA sequence: TGTGCCAGCAGCCCTAGAATGGGACAGCCTTCCAAAAACATTCAGTACTTC. Looking up the rest from reference TRBV7-3 and TRBJ2-4 gives the full variable domain: GAGVSQTPSNKVTEKGKYVELRCDPISGHTALYWYRQSLGQGPEFLIYFQGTGAADDSGLPNDRFFAVRPEGSVSTLKIQRTERGDSAVYLCASSPRMGQPSKNIQYFGAGTRLSVL.